This T cell receptor beta chain was sequenced for a study of T cells in localized non-small cell lung cancer. This clone showed up just a few times. Profiling relied on immunoSEQ multiplex PCR, and the TCRdb table lists in-frame clones only, not all of them. This sample has under 45,000 clones, with roughly 80% found just once. V shed 2 bases and J shed 2 bases, with 0 bases lying between them. Germline CDR1 is GTSNPN and CDR2 is SVGIG (reference sequence). This CDR3 spans 10 amino acids. Specimen: PBMCs, collected before any cancer treatment. This clonotype originated in a man between 35 and 75 years old with stage II lung adenocarcinoma. The V call is TRBV30, the J call TRBJ1-2, with D hard to call. In DNA form, the CDR3 reads TGTGCCTGGAGTAACTATGGCTACACCTTC. This sequence encodes CAWSNYGYTF.